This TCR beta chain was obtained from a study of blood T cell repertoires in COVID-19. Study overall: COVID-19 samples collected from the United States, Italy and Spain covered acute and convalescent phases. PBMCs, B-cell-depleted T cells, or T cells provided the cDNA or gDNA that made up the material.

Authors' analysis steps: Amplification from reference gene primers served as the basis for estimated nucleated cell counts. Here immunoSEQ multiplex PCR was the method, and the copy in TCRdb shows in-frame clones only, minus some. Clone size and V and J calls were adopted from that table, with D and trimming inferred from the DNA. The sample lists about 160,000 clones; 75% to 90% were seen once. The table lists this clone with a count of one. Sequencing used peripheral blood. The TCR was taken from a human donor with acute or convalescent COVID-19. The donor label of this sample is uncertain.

The CDR3 protein is CASSLSTGSYNEQFF. In DNA, the CDR3 is TGCGCCAGCAGCTTGTCGACAGGTTCCTACAATGAGCAGTTCTTC. The gene calls are TRBV5-1 and TRBJ2-1; D perhaps matches TRBD1 (6 bases). This CDR3 spans 15 amino acids. Germline V CDR1 and CDR2: SGHRS, YFSETQ. V gave up 1 base and J gave up 1 base, with 9 bases separating them.